The clone carrying this TCR beta chain was recorded at least ten times. Its specificity is not known. Trimming removed 6 bases from V and 1 base from J, with 9 bases in between. Germline CDR1 and CDR2: SGHTA and FQGNSA. This CDR3 region has 13 residues. This sample was taken from a study of T cell repertoires in cytomegalovirus infection. The study's findings and limits: HLA-C-restricted TCR beta clonotypes specific for CMV led the ex vivo response.

MiXCR, run by TCRdb on the reads, gives a single entry per CDR3 protein. The sample yields about 500,000 distinct CDR3 sequences, around 35% seen once. The source was cultured PBMCs, collected from culture after CMV antigen stimulation. The genes are TRBV7-2 and TRBJ1-1; maybe TRBD1 (6 bases). The source of this sequence is a human donor in good health (CMV status not recorded). Some clones in this sample may be carry-over from other donors' samples. The CDR3 DNA reads TGTGCCAGCAGTCGGGGACAGAACACTGAAGCTTTCTTT. Amino acids: CASSRGQNTEAFF.